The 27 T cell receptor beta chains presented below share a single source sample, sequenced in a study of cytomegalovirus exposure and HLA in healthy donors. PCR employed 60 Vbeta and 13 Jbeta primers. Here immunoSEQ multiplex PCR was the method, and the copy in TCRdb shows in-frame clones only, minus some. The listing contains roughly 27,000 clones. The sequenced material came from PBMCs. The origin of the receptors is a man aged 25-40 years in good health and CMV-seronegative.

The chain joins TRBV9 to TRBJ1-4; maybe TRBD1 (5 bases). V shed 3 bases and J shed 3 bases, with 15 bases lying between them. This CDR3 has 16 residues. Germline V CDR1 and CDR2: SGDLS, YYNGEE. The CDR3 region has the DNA TGTGCCAGCAGCGCCGACTCCAGGGTCTCTAATGAAAAACTGTTTTTT. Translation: CASSADSRVSNEKLFF. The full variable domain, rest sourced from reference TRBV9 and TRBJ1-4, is DSGVTQTPKHLITATGQRVTLRCSPRSGDLSVYWYQQSLDQGLQFLIQYYNGEERAKGNILERFSAQQFPDLHSELNLSSLELGDSALYFCASSADSRVSNEKLFFGSGTQLSVL.

CDR3 protein: CASSQGTSGRAKEQYF. The CDR3 nucleotides read TGTGCCAGCAGCCAAGGGACTAGCGGGAGGGCCAAAGAGCAGTACTTC. The chain joins TRBV11-2 to TRBJ2-7; 16 nucleotides align to TRBD2. The CDR3 covers 16 residues. Looked up from germline, CDR1 is SGHAT and CDR2 is FQNNGV. V shed 5 bases and J 7 bases; nucleotides not matched to a gene: 8.

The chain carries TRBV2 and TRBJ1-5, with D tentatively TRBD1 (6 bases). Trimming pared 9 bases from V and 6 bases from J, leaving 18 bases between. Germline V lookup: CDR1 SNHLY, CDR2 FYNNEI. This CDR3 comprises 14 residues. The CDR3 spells CASQQGLPLQPQHF. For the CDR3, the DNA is TGTGCCAGTCAACAGGGCCTACCCCTTCAGCCCCAGCATTTT.

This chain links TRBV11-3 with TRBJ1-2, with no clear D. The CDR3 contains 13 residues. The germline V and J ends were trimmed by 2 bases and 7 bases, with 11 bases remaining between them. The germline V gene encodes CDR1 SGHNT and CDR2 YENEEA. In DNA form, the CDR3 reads TGTGCCAGCAGCTTACCCGCAGTATTTGGCTACACCTTC. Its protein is CASSLPAVFGYTF.

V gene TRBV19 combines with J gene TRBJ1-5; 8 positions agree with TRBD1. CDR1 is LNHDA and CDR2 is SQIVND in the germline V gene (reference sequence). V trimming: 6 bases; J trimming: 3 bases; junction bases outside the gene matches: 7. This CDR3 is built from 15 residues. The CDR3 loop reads CASRVDRGNNQPQHF. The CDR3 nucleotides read TGTGCCAGTAGGGTTGACAGGGGTAACAATCAGCCCCAGCATTTT.

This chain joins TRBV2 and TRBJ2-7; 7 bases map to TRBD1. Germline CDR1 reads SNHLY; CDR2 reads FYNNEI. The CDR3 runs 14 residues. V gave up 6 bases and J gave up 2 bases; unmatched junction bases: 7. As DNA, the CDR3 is TGTGCCAGCAGGACCAACAGGGGCCCCTACGAGCAGTACTTC. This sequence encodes CASRTNRGPYEQYF.

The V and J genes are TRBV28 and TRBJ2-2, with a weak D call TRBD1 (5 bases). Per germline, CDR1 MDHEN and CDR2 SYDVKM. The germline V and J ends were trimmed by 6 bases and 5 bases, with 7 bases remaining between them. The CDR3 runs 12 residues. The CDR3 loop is CASRTGTGELFF. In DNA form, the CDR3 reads TGTGCCAGCAGAACAGGAACCGGGGAGCTGTTTTTT.

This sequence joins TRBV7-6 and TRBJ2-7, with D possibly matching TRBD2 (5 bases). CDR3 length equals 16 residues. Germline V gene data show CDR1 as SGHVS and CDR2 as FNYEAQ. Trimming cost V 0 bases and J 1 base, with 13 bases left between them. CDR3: CASSLAGHGVSYEQYF. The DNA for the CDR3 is TGTGCCAGCAGCTTAGCCGGGCACGGGGTTTCCTACGAGCAGTACTTC.

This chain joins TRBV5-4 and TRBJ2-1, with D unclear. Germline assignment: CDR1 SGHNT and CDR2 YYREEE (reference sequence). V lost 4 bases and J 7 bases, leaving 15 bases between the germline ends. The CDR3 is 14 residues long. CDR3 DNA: TGTGCCAGCAGCCCAATCCTAACTCCGAATGAGCAGTTCTTC. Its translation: CASSPILTPNEQFF.

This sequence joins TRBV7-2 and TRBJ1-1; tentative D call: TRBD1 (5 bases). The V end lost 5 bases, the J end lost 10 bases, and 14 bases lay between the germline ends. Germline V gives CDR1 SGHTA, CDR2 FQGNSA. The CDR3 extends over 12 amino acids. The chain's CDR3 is CASSLGARPAFF. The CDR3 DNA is TGTGCCAGCAGCCTAGGGGCCAGGCCAGCTTTCTTT.

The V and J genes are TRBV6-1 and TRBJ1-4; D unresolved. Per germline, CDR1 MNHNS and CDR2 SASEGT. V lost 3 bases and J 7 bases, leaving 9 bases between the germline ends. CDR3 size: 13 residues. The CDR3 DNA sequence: TGTGCCAGCAGTGACAGCGTTCTTGAAAAACTGTTTTTT. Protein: CASSDSVLEKLFF.

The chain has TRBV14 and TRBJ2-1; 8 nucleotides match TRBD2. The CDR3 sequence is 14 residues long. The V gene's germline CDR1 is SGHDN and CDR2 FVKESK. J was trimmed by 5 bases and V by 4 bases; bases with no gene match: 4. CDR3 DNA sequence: TGTGCCAGCAGCCGGCAACTAGCGGACAATGAGCAGTTCTTC. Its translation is CASSRQLADNEQFF.

In nucleotides, the CDR3 is TGTGCCAGCTCACCGGGACAGGGGACAGTCACGCAGTATTTT. The encoded protein is CASSPGQGTVTQYF. The rearrangement joins TRBV18 to TRBJ2-3; TRBD1 aligns across 10 bases. The CDR3 is made up of 14 amino acids. The V and J ends lost 3 bases and 9 bases, in that order; junction bases with no gene match: 6. CDR1 is KGHSH, CDR2 LQKENI, per germline.

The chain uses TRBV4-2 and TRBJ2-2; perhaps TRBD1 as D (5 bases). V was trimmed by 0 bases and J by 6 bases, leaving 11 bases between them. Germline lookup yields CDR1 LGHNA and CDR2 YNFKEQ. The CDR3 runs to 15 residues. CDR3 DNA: TGTGCCAGCAGCCAAGAACAGGCAGGGTCCGGGGAGCTGTTTTTT. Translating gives CASSQEQAGSGELFF.

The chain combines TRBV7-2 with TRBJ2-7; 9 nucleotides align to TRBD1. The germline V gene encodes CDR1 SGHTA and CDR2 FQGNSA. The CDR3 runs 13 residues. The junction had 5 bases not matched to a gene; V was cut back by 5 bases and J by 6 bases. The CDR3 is CASSAGTGREQYF. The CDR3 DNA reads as TGTGCCAGCAGCGCAGGGACAGGGCGCGAGCAGTACTTC. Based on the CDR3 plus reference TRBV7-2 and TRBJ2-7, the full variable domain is GAGVSQSPSNKVTEKGKDVELRCDPISGHTALYWYRQSLGQGLEFLIYFQGNSAPDKSGLPSDRFSAERTGGSVSTLTIQRTQQEDSAVYLCASSAGTGREQYFGPGTRLTVT.

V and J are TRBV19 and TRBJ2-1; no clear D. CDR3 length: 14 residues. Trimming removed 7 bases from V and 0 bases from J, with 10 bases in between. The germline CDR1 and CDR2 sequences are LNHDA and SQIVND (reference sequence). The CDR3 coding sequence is TGTGCCAGTACCCCTCACAGCTCCTACAATGAGCAGTTCTTC. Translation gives CASTPHSSYNEQFF.

The DNA for the CDR3 is TGCGCCAGCAGCTCCCAACAGGGCTCCGGGGAGCTGTTTTTT. Amino acids: CASSSQQGSGELFF. This chain links TRBV5-1 with TRBJ2-2, with D perhaps matching TRBD1 (6 bases). Germline V CDR1 and CDR2: SGHRS, YFSETQ. The CDR3 loop spans 14 amino acids. The V end lost 3 bases, the J end lost 6 bases, and 12 bases lay between the germline ends. Looking up the rest from reference TRBV5-1 and TRBJ2-2 gives the full variable domain: KAGVTQTPRYLIKTRGQQVTLSCSPISGHRSVSWYQQTPGQGLQFLFEYFSETQRNKGNFPGRFSGRQFSNSRSEMNVSTLELGDSALYLCASSSQQGSGELFFGEGSRLTVL.

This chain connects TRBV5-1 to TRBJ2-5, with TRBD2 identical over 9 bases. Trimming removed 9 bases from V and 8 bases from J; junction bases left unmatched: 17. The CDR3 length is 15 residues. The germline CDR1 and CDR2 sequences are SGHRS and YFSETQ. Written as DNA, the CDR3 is TGCGCCACAGCGGCAGGGGCTAGCGGGGAAAATACCCAGTACTTC. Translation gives CATAAGASGENTQYF.

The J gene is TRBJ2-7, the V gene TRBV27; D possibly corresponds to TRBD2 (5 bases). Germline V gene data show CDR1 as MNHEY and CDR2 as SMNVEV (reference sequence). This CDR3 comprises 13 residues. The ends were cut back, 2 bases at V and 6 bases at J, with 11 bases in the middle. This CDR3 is CASSLASGGEQYF. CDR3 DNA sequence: TGTGCCAGCAGTTTAGCCTCCGGAGGCGAGCAGTACTTC.

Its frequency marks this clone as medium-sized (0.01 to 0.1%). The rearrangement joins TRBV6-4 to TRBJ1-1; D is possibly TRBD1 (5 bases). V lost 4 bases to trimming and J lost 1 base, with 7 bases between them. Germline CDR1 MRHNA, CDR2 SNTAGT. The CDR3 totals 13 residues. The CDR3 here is CASSATGNTEAFF. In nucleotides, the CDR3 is TGTGCCAGCAGTGCTACAGGGAACACTGAAGCTTTCTTT.

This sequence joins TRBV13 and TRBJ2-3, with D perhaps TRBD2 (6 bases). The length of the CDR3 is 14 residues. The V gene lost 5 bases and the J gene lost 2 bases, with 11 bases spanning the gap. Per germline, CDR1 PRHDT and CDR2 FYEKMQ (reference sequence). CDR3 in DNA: TGTGCCAGCAGCCCACAGCGGGCCACAGATACGCAGTATTTT. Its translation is CASSPQRATDTQYF.

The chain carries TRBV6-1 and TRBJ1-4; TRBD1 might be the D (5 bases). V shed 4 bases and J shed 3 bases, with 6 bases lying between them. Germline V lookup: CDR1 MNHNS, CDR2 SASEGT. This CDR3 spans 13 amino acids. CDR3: CASSGQSNEKLFF. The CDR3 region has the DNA TGTGCCAGCAGTGGACAGTCTAATGAAAAACTGTTTTTT.

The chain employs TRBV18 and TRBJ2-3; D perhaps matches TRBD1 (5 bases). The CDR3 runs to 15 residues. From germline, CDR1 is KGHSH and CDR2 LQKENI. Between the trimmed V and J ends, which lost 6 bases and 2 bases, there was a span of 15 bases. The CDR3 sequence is CASSFRQFSTDTQYF. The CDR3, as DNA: TGTGCCAGCTCCTTCCGACAGTTTTCCACAGATACGCAGTATTTT.

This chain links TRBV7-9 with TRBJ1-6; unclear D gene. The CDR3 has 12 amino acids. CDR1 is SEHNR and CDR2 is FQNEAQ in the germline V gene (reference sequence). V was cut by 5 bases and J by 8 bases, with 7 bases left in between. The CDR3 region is CASSREDSPLHF. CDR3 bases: TGTGCCAGCAGCCGGGAGGATTCACCCCTCCACTTT.

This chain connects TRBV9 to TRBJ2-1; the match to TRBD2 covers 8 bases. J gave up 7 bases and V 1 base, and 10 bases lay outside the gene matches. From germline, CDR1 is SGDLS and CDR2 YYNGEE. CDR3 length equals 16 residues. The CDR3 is CASSVFSAGAGNEQFF. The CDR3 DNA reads TGTGCCAGCAGCGTATTTTCAGCGGGAGCGGGGAATGAGCAGTTCTTC. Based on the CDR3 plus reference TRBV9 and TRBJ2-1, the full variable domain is DSGVTQTPKHLITATGQRVTLRCSPRSGDLSVYWYQQSLDQGLQFLIQYYNGEERAKGNILERFSAQQFPDLHSELNLSSLELGDSALYFCASSVFSAGAGNEQFFGPGTRLTVL.

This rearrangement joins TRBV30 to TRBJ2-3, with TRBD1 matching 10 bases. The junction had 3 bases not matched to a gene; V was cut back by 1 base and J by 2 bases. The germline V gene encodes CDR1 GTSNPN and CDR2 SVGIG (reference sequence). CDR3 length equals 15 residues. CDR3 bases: TGTGCCTGGAGTGGGGGACAGGGGATCACAGATACGCAGTATTTT. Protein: CAWSGGQGITDTQYF.

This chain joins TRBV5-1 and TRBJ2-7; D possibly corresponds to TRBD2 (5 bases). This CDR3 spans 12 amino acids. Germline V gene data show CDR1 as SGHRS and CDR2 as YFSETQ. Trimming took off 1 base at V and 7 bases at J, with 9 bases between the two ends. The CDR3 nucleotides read TGCGCCAGCAGCTTGTTCGGGGAGGAGCAGTACTTC. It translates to CASSLFGEEQYF.